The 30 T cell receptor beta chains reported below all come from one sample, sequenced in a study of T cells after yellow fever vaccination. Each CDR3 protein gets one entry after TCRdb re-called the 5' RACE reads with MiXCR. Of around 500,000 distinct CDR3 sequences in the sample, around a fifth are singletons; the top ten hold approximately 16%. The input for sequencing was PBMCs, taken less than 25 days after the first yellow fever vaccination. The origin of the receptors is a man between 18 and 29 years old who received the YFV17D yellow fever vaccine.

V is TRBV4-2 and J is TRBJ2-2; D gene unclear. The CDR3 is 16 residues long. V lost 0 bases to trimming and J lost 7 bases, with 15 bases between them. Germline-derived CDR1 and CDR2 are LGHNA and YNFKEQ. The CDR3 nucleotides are TGTGCCAGCAGCCAAGATCCTTGGTCCCGCCGCGGGGAGCTGTTTTTT. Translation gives CASSQDPWSRRGELFF.

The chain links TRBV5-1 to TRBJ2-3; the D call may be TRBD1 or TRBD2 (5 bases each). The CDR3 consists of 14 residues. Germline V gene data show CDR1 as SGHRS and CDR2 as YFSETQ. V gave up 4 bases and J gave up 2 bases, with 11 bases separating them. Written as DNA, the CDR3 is TGCGCCAGCAGCAAAAGGGACCTCACAGATACGCAGTATTTT. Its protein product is CASSKRDLTDTQYF. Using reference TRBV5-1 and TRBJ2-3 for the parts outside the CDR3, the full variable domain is KAGVTQTPRYLIKTRGQQVTLSCSPISGHRSVSWYQQTPGQGLQFLFEYFSETQRNKGNFPGRFSGRQFSNSRSEMNVSTLELGDSALYLCASSKRDLTDTQYFGPGTRLTVL.

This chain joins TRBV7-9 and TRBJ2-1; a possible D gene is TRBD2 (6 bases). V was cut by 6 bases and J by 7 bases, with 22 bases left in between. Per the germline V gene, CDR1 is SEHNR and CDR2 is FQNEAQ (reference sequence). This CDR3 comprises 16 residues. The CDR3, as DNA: TGTGCCAGCAGGCAGCGTAGGGAGGCTTCAGGGAATGAGCAGTTCTTC. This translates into CASRQRREASGNEQFF.

The CDR3 here is CASREGFTNQPQHF. The CDR3 nucleotides read TGTGCCAGCAGGGAGGGATTTACTAATCAGCCCCAGCATTTT. The V and J genes are TRBV27 and TRBJ1-5; D unclear. The CDR3 extends over 14 amino acids. Deletions cut 6 bases from V and 4 bases from J, with 13 bases between. The germline gives CDR1 MNHEY, CDR2 SMNVEV (reference sequence).

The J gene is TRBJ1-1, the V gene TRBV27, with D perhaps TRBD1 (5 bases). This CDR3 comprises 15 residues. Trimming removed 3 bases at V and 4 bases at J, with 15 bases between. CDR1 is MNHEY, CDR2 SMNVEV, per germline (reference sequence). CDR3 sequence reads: CASSLYEGKGTEAFF. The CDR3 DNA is TGTGCCAGCAGTTTGTATGAGGGGAAAGGCACTGAAGCTTTCTTT.

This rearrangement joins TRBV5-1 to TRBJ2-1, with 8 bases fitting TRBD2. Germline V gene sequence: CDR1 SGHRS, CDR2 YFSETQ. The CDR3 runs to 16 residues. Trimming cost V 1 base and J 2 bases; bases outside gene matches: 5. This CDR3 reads CASSLNLAGTYNEQFF. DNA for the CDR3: TGCGCCAGCAGCTTGAACCTAGCGGGCACCTACAATGAGCAGTTCTTC.

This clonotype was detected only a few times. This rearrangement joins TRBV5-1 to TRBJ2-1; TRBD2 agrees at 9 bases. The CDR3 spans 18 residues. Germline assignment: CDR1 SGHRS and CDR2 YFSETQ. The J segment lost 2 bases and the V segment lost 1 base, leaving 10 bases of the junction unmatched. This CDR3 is CASSLPGASGVTYNEQFF. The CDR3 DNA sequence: TGCGCCAGCAGCTTGCCCGGGGCTAGCGGGGTCACCTACAATGAGCAGTTCTTC.

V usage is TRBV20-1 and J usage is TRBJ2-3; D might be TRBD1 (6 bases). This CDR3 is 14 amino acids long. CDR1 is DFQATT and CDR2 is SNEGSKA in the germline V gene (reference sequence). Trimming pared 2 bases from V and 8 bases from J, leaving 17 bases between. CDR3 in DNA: TGCAGTGCTAGACTTAGAACAGGGAGCGTTACGCAGTATTTT. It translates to CSARLRTGSVTQYF.

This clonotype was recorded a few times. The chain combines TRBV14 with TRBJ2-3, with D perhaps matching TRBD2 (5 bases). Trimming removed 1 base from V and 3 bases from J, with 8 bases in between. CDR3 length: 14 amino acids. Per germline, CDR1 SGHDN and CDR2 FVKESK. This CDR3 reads CASSQGPGTDTQYF. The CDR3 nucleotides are TGTGCCAGCAGCCAAGGACCGGGAACAGATACGCAGTATTTT.

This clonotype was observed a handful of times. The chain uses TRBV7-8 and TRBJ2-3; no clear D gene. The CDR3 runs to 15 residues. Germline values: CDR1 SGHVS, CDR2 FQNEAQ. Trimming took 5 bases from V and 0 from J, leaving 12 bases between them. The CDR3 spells CASSPNRVSTDTQYF. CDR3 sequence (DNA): TGTGCCAGCAGCCCCAATAGGGTTAGCACAGATACGCAGTATTTT.

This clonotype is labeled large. CDR3 protein: CASSLDGTSYNEQFF. In nucleotides, the CDR3 is TGTGCCAGCAGCTTGGATGGGACTTCGTACAATGAGCAGTTCTTC. The V and J genes are TRBV5-4 and TRBJ2-1, with D possibly matching TRBD2 (6 bases). The V end lost 0 bases, the J end lost 4 bases, and 11 bases lay between the germline ends. The CDR3 length is 15 residues. CDR1 and CDR2 (germline): SGHNT, YYREEE (reference sequence).

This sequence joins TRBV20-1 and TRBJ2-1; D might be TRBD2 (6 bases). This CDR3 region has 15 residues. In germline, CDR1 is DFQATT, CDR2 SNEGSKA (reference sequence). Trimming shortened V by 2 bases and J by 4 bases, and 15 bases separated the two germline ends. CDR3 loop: CSARQASGSYNEQFF. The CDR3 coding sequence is TGCAGTGCTAGACAGGCCAGCGGGTCTTACAATGAGCAGTTCTTC.

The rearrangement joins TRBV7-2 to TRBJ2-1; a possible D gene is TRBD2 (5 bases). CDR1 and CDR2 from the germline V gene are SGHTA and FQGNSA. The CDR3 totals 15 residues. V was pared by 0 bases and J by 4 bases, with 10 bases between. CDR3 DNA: TGTGCCAGCAGCTTAGCCTATGGACTGTACAATGAGCAGTTCTTC. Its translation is CASSLAYGLYNEQFF.

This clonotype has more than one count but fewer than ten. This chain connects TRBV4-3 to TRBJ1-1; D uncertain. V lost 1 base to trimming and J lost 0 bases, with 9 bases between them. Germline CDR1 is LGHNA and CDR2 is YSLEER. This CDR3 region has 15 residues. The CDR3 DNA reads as TGCGCCAGCAGCCAAGGCCACATACTGAACACTGAAGCTTTCTTT. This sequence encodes CASSQGHILNTEAFF.

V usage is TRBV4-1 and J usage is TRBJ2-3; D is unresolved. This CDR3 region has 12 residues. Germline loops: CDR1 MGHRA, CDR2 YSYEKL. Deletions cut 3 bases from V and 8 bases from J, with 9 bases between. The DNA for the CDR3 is TGCGCCAGCAGCCAGGGTGAGGTTACGCAGTATTTT. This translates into CASSQGEVTQYF.

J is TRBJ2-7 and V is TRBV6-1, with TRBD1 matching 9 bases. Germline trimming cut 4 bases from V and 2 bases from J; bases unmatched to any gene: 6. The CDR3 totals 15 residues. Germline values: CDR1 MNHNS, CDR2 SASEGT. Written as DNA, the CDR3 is TGTGCCAGCAGTGCGACGGGACAGGGCGCCTACGAGCAGTACTTC. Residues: CASSATGQGAYEQYF.

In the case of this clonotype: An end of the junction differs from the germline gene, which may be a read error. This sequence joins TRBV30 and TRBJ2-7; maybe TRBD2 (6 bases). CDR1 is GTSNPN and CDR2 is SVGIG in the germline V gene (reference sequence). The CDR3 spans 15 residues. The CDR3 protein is CAYTLNGGASNEQYF. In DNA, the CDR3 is TGTGCCTATACGCTGAATGGCGGGGCCTCCAACGAGCAGTACTTC.

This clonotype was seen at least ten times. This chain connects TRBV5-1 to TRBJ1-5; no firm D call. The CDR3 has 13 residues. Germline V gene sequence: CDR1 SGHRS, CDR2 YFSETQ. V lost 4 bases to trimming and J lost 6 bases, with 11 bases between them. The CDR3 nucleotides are TGCGCCAGCAGCCTGGACTCGGGTCAGCCCCAGCATTTT. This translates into CASSLDSGQPQHF.

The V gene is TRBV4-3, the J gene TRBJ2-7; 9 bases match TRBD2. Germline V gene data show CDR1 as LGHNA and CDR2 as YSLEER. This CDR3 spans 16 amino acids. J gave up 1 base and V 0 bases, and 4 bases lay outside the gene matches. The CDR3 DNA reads TGCGCCAGCAGCCAAGAATTTAGCGGGGGTTCCTACGAGCAGTACTTC. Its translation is CASSQEFSGGSYEQYF.

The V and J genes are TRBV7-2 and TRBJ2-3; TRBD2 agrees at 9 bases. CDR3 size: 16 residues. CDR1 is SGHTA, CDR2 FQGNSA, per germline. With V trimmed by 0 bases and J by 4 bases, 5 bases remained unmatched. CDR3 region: CASSLAAGGNSDTQYF. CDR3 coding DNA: TGTGCCAGCAGCTTAGCGGCGGGGGGGAACTCAGATACGCAGTATTTT.

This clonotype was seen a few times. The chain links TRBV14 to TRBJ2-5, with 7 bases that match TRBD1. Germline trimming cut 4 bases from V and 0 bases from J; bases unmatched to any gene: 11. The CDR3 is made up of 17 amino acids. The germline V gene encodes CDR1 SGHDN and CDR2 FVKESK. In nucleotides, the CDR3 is TGTGCCAGCAGCCCCTCCCGGGACAGCCAGTACCAAGAGACCCAGTACTTC. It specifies CASSPSRDSQYQETQYF. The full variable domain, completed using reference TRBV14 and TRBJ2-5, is EAGVTQFPSHSVIEKGQTVTLRCDPISGHDNLYWYRRVMGKEIKFLLHFVKESKQDESGMPNNRFLAERTGGTYSTLKVQPAELEDSGVYFCASSPSRDSQYQETQYFGPGTRLLVL.

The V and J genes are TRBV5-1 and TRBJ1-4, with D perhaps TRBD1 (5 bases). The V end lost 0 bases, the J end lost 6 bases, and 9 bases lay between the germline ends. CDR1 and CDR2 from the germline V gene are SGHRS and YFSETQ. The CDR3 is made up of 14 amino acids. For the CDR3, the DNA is TGCGCCAGCAGCTTGGGAGGGGTCGATGAAAAACTGTTTTTT. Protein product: CASSLGGVDEKLFF.

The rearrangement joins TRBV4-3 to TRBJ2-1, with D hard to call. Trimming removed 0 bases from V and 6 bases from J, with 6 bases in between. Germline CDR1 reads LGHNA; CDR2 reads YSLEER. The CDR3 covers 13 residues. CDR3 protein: CASSQDSPNEQFF. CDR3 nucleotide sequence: TGCGCCAGCAGCCAAGATTCCCCCAATGAGCAGTTCTTC.

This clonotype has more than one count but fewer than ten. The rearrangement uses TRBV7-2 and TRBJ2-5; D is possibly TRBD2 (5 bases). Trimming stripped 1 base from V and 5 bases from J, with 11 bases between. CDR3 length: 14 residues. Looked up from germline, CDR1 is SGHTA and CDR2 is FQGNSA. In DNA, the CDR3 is TGTGCCAGCAGCTTAGGTCGGGGATCGGAGACCCAGTACTTC. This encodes CASSLGRGSETQYF.

CDR3 amino acids: CASSSTGGRTETQYF. DNA of the CDR3: TGTGCCAGCAGCTCTACCGGGGGGCGAACAGAGACCCAGTACTTC. J is TRBJ2-5 and V is TRBV7-9; a possible D gene is TRBD2 (7 bases). CDR1 SEHNR and CDR2 FQNEAQ come from the germline V gene (reference sequence). CDR3 length: 15 amino acids. V was cut by 4 bases and J by 4 bases, with 16 bases left in between.

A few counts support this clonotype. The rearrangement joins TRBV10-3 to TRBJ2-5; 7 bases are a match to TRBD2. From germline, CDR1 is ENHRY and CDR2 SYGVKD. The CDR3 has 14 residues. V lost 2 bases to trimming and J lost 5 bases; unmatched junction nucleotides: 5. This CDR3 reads CAISETRTSETQYF. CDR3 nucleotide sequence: TGTGCCATCAGTGAGACGAGGACTAGTGAGACCCAGTACTTC.

The CDR3 bases are TGTGCCAGCAGCGAGACTAGCGGGGGGTACCAAGAGACCCAGTACTTC. This sequence encodes CASSETSGGYQETQYF. The chain uses TRBV2 and TRBJ2-5; 13 bases agree with TRBD2. Germline V CDR1 and CDR2: SNHLY, FYNNEI. This CDR3 has 16 amino acids. Losses at the gene ends were 6 bases for V and 0 bases for J; bases not matched to a gene: 4.

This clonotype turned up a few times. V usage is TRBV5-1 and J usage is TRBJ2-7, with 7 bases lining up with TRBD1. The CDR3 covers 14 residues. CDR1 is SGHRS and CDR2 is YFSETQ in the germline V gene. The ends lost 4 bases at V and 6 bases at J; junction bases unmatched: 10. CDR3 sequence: CASSPRQGLGEQYF. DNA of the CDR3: TGCGCCAGCAGCCCACGACAGGGTCTAGGCGAGCAGTACTTC.

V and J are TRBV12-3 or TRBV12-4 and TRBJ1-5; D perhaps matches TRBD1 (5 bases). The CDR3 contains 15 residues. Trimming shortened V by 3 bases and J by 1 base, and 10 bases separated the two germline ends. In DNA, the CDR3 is TGTGCCAGCAGTTTCGGCCCAGGGAGCAATCAGCCCCAGCATTTT. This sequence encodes CASSFGPGSNQPQHF.

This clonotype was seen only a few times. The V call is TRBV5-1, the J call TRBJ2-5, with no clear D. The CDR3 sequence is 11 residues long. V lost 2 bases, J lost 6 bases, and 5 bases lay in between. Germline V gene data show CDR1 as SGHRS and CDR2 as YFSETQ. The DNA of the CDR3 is TGCGCCAGCAGCTTCCTCCAGACCCAGTACTTC. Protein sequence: CASSFLQTQYF.